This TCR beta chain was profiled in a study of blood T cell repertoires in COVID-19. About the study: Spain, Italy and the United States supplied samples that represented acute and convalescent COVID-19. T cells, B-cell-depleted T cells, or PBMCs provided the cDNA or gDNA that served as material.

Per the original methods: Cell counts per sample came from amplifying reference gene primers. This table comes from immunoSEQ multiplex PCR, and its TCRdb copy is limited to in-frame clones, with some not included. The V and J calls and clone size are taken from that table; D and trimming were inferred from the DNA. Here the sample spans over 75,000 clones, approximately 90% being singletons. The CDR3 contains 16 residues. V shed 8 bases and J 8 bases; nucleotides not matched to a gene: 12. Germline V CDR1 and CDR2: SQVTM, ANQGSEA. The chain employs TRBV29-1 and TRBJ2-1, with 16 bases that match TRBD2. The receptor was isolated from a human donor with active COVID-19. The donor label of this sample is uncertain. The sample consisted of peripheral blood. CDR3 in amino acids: CSHRGLAGGRDDEQFF. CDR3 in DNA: TGCAGCCACCGGGGACTAGCGGGGGGGCGGGACGATGAGCAGTTCTTC.